This TCR beta chain was captured by sequencing in a study of cytomegalovirus exposure and HLA in healthy donors. As for the study in general: It was reported in a later analysis that the 120 validation repertoires used the same platform as the approximately 690 first-cohort repertoires.

The study's findings and limits: Researchers counted around 180 TCR beta chains as cytomegalovirus-associated. Subsequent analysis showed first-cohort TCR clusters tending to co-occur in some 110 validation repertoires.

The CDR3 is 16 residues long. Between the trimmed V and J ends, which lost 0 bases and 0 bases, there was a span of 10 bases. The germline gives CDR1 SGHRS, CDR2 YFSETQ. A remark on this clone: Its antigen is as yet unknown.

Donors were drawn from the approximately 120-subject validation cohort, separate from the roughly 670-subject first cohort. Measured with immunoSEQ multiplex PCR; TCRdb has only the in-frame clones, and not every one. The sample consists of more than 140,000 clones, around 90% of them appearing once. The receptor comes from a woman younger than 35 in good health and CMV-seropositive. The genes are TRBV5-1 and TRBJ2-1, with unresolved D. Sequenced sample: PBMCs. Here the CDR3 DNA reads TGCGCCAGCAGCTTGGATGCAGGAAGCTCCTACAATGAGCAGTTCTTC. Amino acid sequence: CASSLDAGSSYNEQFF.